The sequence of this TCR beta chain was determined in a study of response to subunit inactivated influenza vaccine. This clonotype was detected a few times. The antigen remains undetermined. The CDR3 spans 12 residues. Germline trimming cut 6 bases from V and 4 bases from J; bases unmatched to any gene: 2. General study findings and limits: Every seasonal influenza vaccination brings in few new T cells, the authors suggested.

From the RT-PCR reads, TCRdb called clonotypes with MiXCR, one entry per CDR3 protein. This sample has around 750,000 distinct CDR3 sequences, with about 20% found just once. This chain connects TRBV12-3 or TRBV12-4 to TRBJ1-2; 7 nucleotides agree with TRBD1. The starting material was PBMCs from blood, obtained more than 4 days after vaccination. The TCR was taken from a man in his forties or fifties who received an inactivated influenza vaccine. The CDR3 DNA is TGTGCCAGCAGGACAGGGATCTATGGCTACACCTTC. The encoded protein is CASRTGIYGYTF.